Reported below is one T cell receptor (beta chain). Its antigen is not identified. This specimen comes from a study of cytomegalovirus exposure and HLA in healthy donors. Whole-study findings and limits: With later analysis, a missense DCLRE1C variant became linked to TCR beta V- and J-gene trimming. Prior analysis indicated that the majority of TCR beta V segments exhibited productivity approximately 90% or approximately 30% of the time.

The CDR3 covers 13 residues. V lost 1 base and J 6 bases, leaving 7 bases between the germline ends. CDR1 is SEHNR and CDR2 is FQNEAQ in the germline V gene (reference sequence). Primers included in the PCR were 60 Vbeta and 13 Jbeta primers. The table came from immunoSEQ multiplex PCR; TCRdb's copy has only in-frame clones and leaves some out. The repertoire consists of approximately 89,000 clones, with approximately 81% occurring once and the leading ten covering around 7.4%. The TCR originated in a man in his forties in good health and CMV-seropositive. The V and J genes are TRBV7-9 and TRBJ2-4; no clear D. Input material: PBMCs. The CDR3: CASSLVGRNIQYF. CDR3 nucleotide sequence: TGTGCCAGCAGCTTAGTTGGTAGAAACATTCAGTACTTC. Drawing the rest from reference TRBV7-9 and TRBJ2-4, the complete variable domain is DTGVSQNPRHKITKRGQNVTFRCDPISEHNRLYWYRQTLGQGPEFLTYFQNEAQLEKSRLLSDRFSAERPKGSFSTLEIQRTEQGDSAMYLCASSLVGRNIQYFGAGTRLSVL.